Described below is a single TCR beta chain sequence and its context. Its antigen is still unknown. The data were taken from a study of PD-1 blockade in classical Hodgkin lymphoma. Relapse after autologous stem cell transplantation occurred in every patient, and brentuximab vedotin exposure varied. Overall study results and limits: Complete responders entered with baseline diversity on par with newly diagnosed patients, the results showed.

Here immunoSEQ multiplex PCR was the method, and the copy in TCRdb shows in-frame clones only, minus some. The table includes approximately 99,000 clones, about 88% detected once. From germline, CDR1 is SGHDT and CDR2 YYEEEE. The germline V and J ends were trimmed by 2 bases and 3 bases, with 9 bases remaining between them. This CDR3 has 13 residues. The TCR originated in a human donor with classical Hodgkin lymphoma. The starting material was peripheral blood mononuclear cells (PBMCs), obtained before the second cycle of nivolumab. The V gene is TRBV5-6, the J gene TRBJ2-7; D is uncertain. In DNA form, the CDR3 reads TGTGCCAGCAGCTTAGGCAGTTACTACGAGCAGTACTTC. Its translation is CASSLGSYYEQYF.